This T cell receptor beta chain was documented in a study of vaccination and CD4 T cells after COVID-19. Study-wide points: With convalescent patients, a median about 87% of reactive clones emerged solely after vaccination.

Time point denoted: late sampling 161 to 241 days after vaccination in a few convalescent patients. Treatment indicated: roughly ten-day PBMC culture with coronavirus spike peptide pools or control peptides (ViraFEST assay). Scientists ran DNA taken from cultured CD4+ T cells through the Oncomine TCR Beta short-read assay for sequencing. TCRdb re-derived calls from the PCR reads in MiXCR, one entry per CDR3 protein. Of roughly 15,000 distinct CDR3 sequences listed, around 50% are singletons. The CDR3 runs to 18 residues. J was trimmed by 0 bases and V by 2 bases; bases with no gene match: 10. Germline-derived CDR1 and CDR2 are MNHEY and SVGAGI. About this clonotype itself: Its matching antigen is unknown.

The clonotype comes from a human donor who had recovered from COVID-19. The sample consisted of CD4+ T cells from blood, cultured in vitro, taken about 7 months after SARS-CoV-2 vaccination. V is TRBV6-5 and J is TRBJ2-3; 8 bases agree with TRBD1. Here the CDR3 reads CASSYKGTGYTSTDTQYF. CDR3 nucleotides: TGTGCCAGCAGTTACAAAGGGACAGGCTACACTAGCACAGATACGCAGTATTTT.